Given below is one T cell receptor (beta chain) in context. Its specificity is not known. This sample was included in a study of T cell repertoires in cytomegalovirus infection. Study at large: Alongside well-studied HLA-B-restricted CMV epitopes, recently identified HLA-C-restricted CMV epitopes were also used.

The trim removed 6 bases at V and 3 bases at J, leaving 7 bases unmatched. The CDR3 is 14 amino acids. Per germline, CDR1 SNHLY and CDR2 FYNNEI. One entry per CDR3 protein, called by TCRdb with MiXCR from the reads. The sample has fewer than 900,000 distinct CDR3 sequences, just under 30% seen once; the top ten hold under 15%. Findings and limits, study-wide: CMV-specific HLA-C-restricted TCR beta clonotypes dominated the ex vivo response.

Sequences were derived from cultured CD8+ T cells from PBMCs, sampled from culture after CMV antigen stimulation. This clonotype was sampled from a human donor in good health (CMV status not recorded). Some clones in this sample may be carry-over from other donors' samples. The genes are TRBV2 and TRBJ2-5; TRBD2 matches 7 bases. CDR3 sequence: CASRRASGEETQYF. The CDR3, as DNA: TGTGCCAGCAGGCGGGCTAGCGGAGAAGAGACCCAGTACTTC.